Listed below are T cell receptor beta chains from one sample, sequenced in a study of blood T cell repertoires in COVID-19. Libraries were prepared by immunoSEQ multiplex PCR; TCRdb keeps only in-frame clonotypes and omits some of them. The table lists a few hundred thousand clones, 80% to 85% of them singletons. The sample was PBMCs or T cells enriched from blood (not recorded which). These receptors were taken from a man over 45 who had recovered from COVID-19. CDR3s include the opening cysteine and the closing phenylalanine or tryptophan. D genes are given only for firm matches. Clone size is shown for a subset of rows, as once, few, many or a class of expanded clone.

TRBV10-3	.	.	TRBJ2-1	CAISDLGGGDEQFF	TGTGCCATCAGTGATTTGGGGGGAGGAGATGAGCAGTTCTTC
TRBV9	.	.	TRBJ1-2	CASSVVGGNYGYTF	TGTGCCAGCAGCGTAGTGGGGGGAAACTATGGCTACACCTTC
TRBV7-3	.	.	TRBJ2-2	CASRIGRDTGELFF	TGTGCCAGCCGTATCGGTCGAGACACCGGGGAGCTGTTTTTT
TRBV5-1	.	many	TRBJ2-2	CASSGGLDTGELFF	TGCGCCAGCAGCGGGGGCCTGGACACCGGGGAGCTGTTTTTT
TRBV11-3	TRBD2	.	TRBJ2-3	CASSLVWTGTSGRGTDTQYF	TGTGCCAGCAGCTTAGTGTGGACCGGGACTAGCGGGAGGGGCACAGATACGCAGTATTTT
TRBV6-5	TRBD2	once	TRBJ2-7	CASSSPGLVSYEQYF	TGTGCCAGCAGTTCACCGGGACTAGTATCCTACGAGCAGTACTTC
TRBV6-2/TRBV6-3	.	.	TRBJ2-7	CASSYSRGPTYEQYF	TGTGCCAGCAGTTACTCGCGGGGGCCGACCTACGAGCAGTACTTC
TRBV11-2	.	.	TRBJ2-2	CASSPIVQTTGELFF	TGTGCCAGCAGCCCTATAGTACAGACGACCGGGGAGCTGTTTTTT
TRBV16	TRBD1	.	TRBJ1-6	CASSQYWTGSGSPLHF	TGTGCCAGCAGCCAATACTGGACAGGGTCAGGATCACCCCTCCACTTT
TRBV7-9	.	.	TRBJ1-5	CASSTTSGRGGNQPQHF	TGTGCCAGCAGCACCACTAGTGGCCGGGGTGGAAACCAGCCCCAGCATTTT
TRBV28	TRBD2	.	TRBJ2-5	CASIRTSGSSYDGETQYF	TGTGCCAGTATTAGGACTAGCGGGAGTTCCTATGATGGAGAGACCCAGTACTTC
TRBV19	.	.	TRBJ2-7	CASSNPPSNHEQYF	TGTGCCAGTAGTAACCCTCCAAGCAACCACGAGCAGTACTTC
TRBV19	TRBD1	.	TRBJ2-4	CASSLADRALAKNIQYF	TGTGCCAGTAGTCTCGCCGACAGGGCGTTAGCCAAAAACATTCAGTACTTC
TRBV18	.	.	TRBJ1-5	CASSPPQARNQPQHF	TGTGCCAGCTCACCTCCGCAGGCGCGCAATCAGCCCCAGCATTTT
TRBV24-1	TRBD1	.	TRBJ2-3	CATSDLGTGKKDTQYF	TGTGCCACCAGTGATCTGGGGACAGGGAAAAAAGATACGCAGTATTTT
TRBV7-2	.	.	TRBJ2-4	CASSEEGVAKNIQYF	TGTGCCAGCAGCGAAGAGGGGGTAGCCAAAAACATTCAGTACTTC
TRBV9	.	.	TRBJ2-5	CASSVANQQETQYF	TGTGCCAGCAGCGTAGCCAACCAGCAAGAGACCCAGTACTTC
TRBV7-9	TRBD1	.	TRBJ1-1	CASSSSTTGGVYDDTEAFF	TGTGCCAGCAGCTCCTCCACCACAGGGGGTGTTTACGACGACACTGAAGCTTTCTTT